A selection of T cell receptor beta chains follows, all from one sample in a study of CD8 T cells in Susac syndrome. A single record per CDR3 protein comes from TCRdb applying MiXCR to the immunoSEQ multiplex PCR reads. The sample records 170,000 or so distinct CDR3 sequences, approximately 93% being singletons. The sequenced material came from CD4+ T cells from PBMCs. The receptor set was obtained from a human donor with multiple sclerosis. Each CDR3 is given with its conserved first and last residue. Each record gives: J gene, D gene, V gene, clone size, CDR3 protein, CDR3 DNA. D genes are given only for firm matches. Expanded clones are given a class, and other clones once, few, many or no size at all.

J: TRBJ2-3
D: NA
V: TRBV7-2
size: NA
CDR3: CASSLISGRTDTQYF
DNA: TGTGCCAGCAGCTTAATTTCGGGGCGCACAGATACGCAGTATTTT

J: TRBJ1-2
D: NA
V: TRBV6-6
size: once
CDR3: CASRSTGNPYGYTF
DNA: TGTGCCAGCAGGTCGACAGGCAATCCTTATGGCTACACCTTC

J: TRBJ2-5
D: NA
V: TRBV24-1
size: NA
CDR3: CATSDLGETQYF
DNA: TGTGCCACCAGTGATTTGGGAGAGACCCAGTACTTC

J: TRBJ2-5
D: NA
V: TRBV20-1
size: NA
CDR3: CSASEIQGGRETQYF
DNA: TGCAGTGCTAGCGAAATCCAGGGGGGTCGAGAGACCCAGTACTTC

J: TRBJ2-5
D: NA
V: TRBV5-1
size: once
CDR3: CASSSDRETQYF
DNA: TGCGCCAGCAGTTCGGACAGAGAGACCCAGTACTTC

J: TRBJ1-2
D: NA
V: TRBV20-1
size: NA
CDR3: CSLFGTLYGYTF
DNA: TGCAGCCTCTTTGGTACCCTTTATGGCTACACCTTC

J: TRBJ2-6
D: NA
V: TRBV12-3/TRBV12-4
size: NA
CDR3: CASSYYISGANVLTF
DNA: TGTGCCAGCAGTTATTATATCTCTGGGGCCAACGTCCTGACTTTC

J: TRBJ2-5
D: NA
V: TRBV12-3/TRBV12-4
size: NA
CDR3: CASTGYQETQYF
DNA: TGTGCCAGTACTGGGTACCAAGAGACCCAGTACTTC

J: TRBJ2-4
D: NA
V: TRBV4-1
size: NA
CDR3: CASSQVPGPGAKNIQYF
DNA: TGCGCCAGCAGCCAAGTTCCGGGACCAGGGGCCAAAAACATTCAGTACTTC

J: TRBJ1-2
D: NA
V: TRBV2
size: NA
CDR3: CASSGWNRGYTF
DNA: TGTGCCAGCTCGGGGTGGAATAGAGGCTACACCTTC

J: TRBJ2-1
D: NA
V: TRBV12-5
size: NA
CDR3: CASGPAGSSYNEQFF
DNA: TGTGCTAGTGGCCCGGCGGGGAGCTCCTACAATGAGCAGTTCTTC

J: TRBJ2-5
D: TRBD2
V: TRBV20-1
size: NA
CDR3: CSASPGLAVYGETQYF
DNA: TGCAGTGCTAGTCCGGGACTAGCGGTGTATGGGGAGACCCAGTACTTC

J: TRBJ2-7
D: TRBD2
V: TRBV28
size: NA
CDR3: CASSLMSSGGPQQYF
DNA: TGTGCCAGCAGTTTGATGTCTAGCGGGGGACCACAGCAGTACTTC

J: TRBJ1-2
D: NA
V: TRBV27
size: few
CDR3: CASSFDPSDYGYTF
DNA: TGTGCCAGCAGTTTCGACCCCTCCGACTATGGCTACACCTTC

J: TRBJ2-2
D: NA
V: TRBV2
size: NA
CDR3: CASSEAGRGSGELFF
DNA: TGTGCCAGCAGTGAGGCAGGCAGGGGATCCGGGGAGCTGTTTTTT

J: TRBJ1-1
D: NA
V: TRBV3-1
size: NA
CDR3: CASSQGWAMNTEAFF
DNA: TGTGCCAGCAGCCAAGGGTGGGCAATGAACACTGAAGCTTTCTTT

J: TRBJ2-2
D: NA
V: TRBV20-1
size: NA
CDR3: CSAGPPSGELFF
DNA: TGCAGTGCCGGGCCCCCTTCCGGGGAGCTGTTTTTT

J: TRBJ1-2
D: NA
V: TRBV11-1
size: NA
CDR3: CASSLQPGYGYTF
DNA: TGTGCCAGCAGCTTACAGCCTGGCTATGGCTACACCTTC

J: TRBJ1-5
D: NA
V: TRBV6-5
size: NA
CDR3: CASSLGRNQPQHF
DNA: TGTGCCAGCAGTTTGGGCCGCAATCAGCCCCAGCATTTT

J: TRBJ1-5
D: NA
V: TRBV12-3/TRBV12-4
size: NA
CDR3: CASSPGRWGNQPQHF
DNA: TGTGCCAGCAGCCCGGGGCGGTGGGGAAATCAGCCCCAGCATTTT

J: TRBJ2-7
D: NA
V: TRBV29-1
size: NA
CDR3: CSVVTGISSYEQYF
DNA: TGCAGCGTTGTTACAGGAATAAGCTCCTACGAGCAGTACTTC

J: TRBJ1-1
D: NA
V: TRBV29-1
size: NA
CDR3: CSVTQGQNTEAFF
DNA: TGCAGCGTTACCCAGGGCCAGAACACTGAAGCTTTCTTT

J: TRBJ2-5
D: TRBD2
V: TRBV3-1
size: NA
CDR3: CASSRPGLAEETQYF
DNA: TGTGCCAGCAGCCGCCCGGGACTAGCAGAAGAGACCCAGTACTTC

J: TRBJ2-3
D: TRBD2
V: TRBV15
size: NA
CDR3: CATSRAGTSVGTDTQYF
DNA: TGTGCCACCAGCAGAGCCGGGACTAGCGTTGGGACAGATACGCAGTATTTT

J: TRBJ2-5
D: NA
V: TRBV5-1
size: NA
CDR3: CASSLDYQETQYF
DNA: TGCGCCAGCAGCTTGGACTATCAAGAGACCCAGTACTTC

J: TRBJ2-5
D: NA
V: TRBV6-6
size: few
CDR3: CASSYGTLETQYF
DNA: TGTGCCAGCAGTTACGGGACACTTGAGACCCAGTACTTC

J: TRBJ2-6
D: NA
V: TRBV3-1
size: NA
CDR3: CASSQRGSGANVLTF
DNA: TGTGCCAGCAGCCAAAGAGGGTCTGGGGCCAACGTCCTGACTTTC

J: TRBJ2-7
D: NA
V: TRBV29-1
size: NA
CDR3: CSVDVGKQYF
DNA: TGCAGCGTTGATGTGGGGAAGCAGTACTTC

J: TRBJ1-1
D: TRBD1
V: TRBV7-7
size: NA
CDR3: CAVWDRKNTEAFF
DNA: TGTGCTGTTTGGGACAGAAAGAACACTGAAGCTTTCTTT

J: TRBJ1-5
D: NA
V: TRBV28
size: NA
CDR3: CASKGGDFFQPQHF
DNA: TGTGCCAGTAAAGGAGGGGATTTCTTTCAGCCCCAGCATTTT

J: TRBJ1-5
D: NA
V: TRBV24-1
size: NA
CDR3: CATGDSTGYNQPQHF
DNA: TGTGCCACCGGAGACTCTACAGGCTACAATCAGCCCCAGCATTTT